Listed below are T cell receptor beta chains from one sample, sequenced in a study of cytomegalovirus exposure and HLA in healthy donors. The data were produced by immunoSEQ multiplex PCR, yet TCRdb's version contains in-frame clones alone and is incomplete. The sample has 80,000 to 95,000 clones, about 85% seen once; the top ten hold about 15%. Sequencing was carried out using PBMCs. Receptors were obtained from a woman aged 40-49 years in good health and CMV-seropositive. Both conserved end residues are part of each CDR3. Each record gives: J gene, V gene, CDR3 protein.

TRBJ2-7,TRBV19,CASSIANRVTYEQYF
TRBJ2-5,TRBV6-5,CASSYRRQAQETQYF
TRBJ2-7,TRBV5-1,CASSLVPGVPYEQYF
TRBJ2-5,TRBV28,CASSLSRRGRETQYF
TRBJ2-7,TRBV6-1,CASSVRTVYEQYF
-,TRBV29-1,CSVASLAVAYEQYF
TRBJ2-6,TRBV18,CASSPQGLKGANVLTF
TRBJ1-1,TRBV10-1,CASICVKDRAFKGLRNTEAFF
TRBJ1-2,TRBV7-3,CASSLEAGGYTF
TRBJ2-5,TRBV9,CASSVRDGHQGTQYF
TRBJ2-7,TRBV9,CASSPGQGTYEQYF
TRBJ1-2,TRBV2,CASSEAEGAPNYGYTF
TRBJ2-5,TRBV30,CAWGIAGGQETQYF
TRBJ2-1,TRBV7-2,CASSLITGTQIEQFF
TRBJ1-1,TRBV14,CASSQGASNTEAFF
TRBJ2-3,TRBV2,CASGGLAATDTQYF
TRBJ2-1,TRBV5-1,CASSYLQGVSANEQFF
TRBJ2-3,TRBV19,CASRRGGRTDTQYF
TRBJ2-7,TRBV6-5,CASRDRRHYEQYF
TRBJ2-3,TRBV23-1,CASSPQNTDTQYF
TRBJ1-1,TRBV5-1,CASSLGGLNTEAFF
TRBJ2-7,TRBV14,CASSQDPSRGSYEQYF
TRBJ1-1,TRBV25-1,CASSDWTVGITEAFF
TRBJ1-4,TRBV28,CASSGPPPGQGSEKLFF
TRBJ2-5,TRBV7-8,CASSPRVLAKTQYF
TRBJ2-7,TRBV27,CASSLFTSDEQYF
TRBJ2-3,TRBV30,CACTGLAGALSTDTQYF
TRBJ1-1,TRBV7-2,CASTRQGRGEAFF
TRBJ2-2,TRBV6-1,CASSERTSGELFF
TRBJ1-2,TRBV7-9,CASSVGQGDNYGYTF
TRBJ1-2,TRBV6-1,CASSEVWTGGPYGYTF
TRBJ1-1,TRBV5-8,CASSLGAGDTEAFF
TRBJ2-1,TRBV27,CASKASGALTYNEQFF
TRBJ1-2,TRBV19,CASFDRLDHYGYTF
TRBJ2-1,TRBV29-1,CHGSTGDYEQFF
TRBJ1-5,TRBV29-1,CSVAGDSANHQPQHF
TRBJ2-5,TRBV19,CASSPKGVQETQYF
TRBJ2-1,TRBV29-1,CSVEGLAGPVSYNEQFF
TRBJ2-1,TRBV6-5,CASSFDSYNEQFF
TRBJ2-4,TRBV6-5,CASSTGRGAKNIQYF
TRBJ2-2,TRBV29-1,CSGAIHNTGELFF
TRBJ1-4,TRBV5-1,CASSSTDRVSEKLFF
TRBJ1-5,TRBV6-1,CASRDGTVSNQPQHF
TRBJ2-3,TRBV5-1,CASRISGTSTDTQYF
TRBJ2-5,TRBV7-7,CASSPSEGEHPETQYF